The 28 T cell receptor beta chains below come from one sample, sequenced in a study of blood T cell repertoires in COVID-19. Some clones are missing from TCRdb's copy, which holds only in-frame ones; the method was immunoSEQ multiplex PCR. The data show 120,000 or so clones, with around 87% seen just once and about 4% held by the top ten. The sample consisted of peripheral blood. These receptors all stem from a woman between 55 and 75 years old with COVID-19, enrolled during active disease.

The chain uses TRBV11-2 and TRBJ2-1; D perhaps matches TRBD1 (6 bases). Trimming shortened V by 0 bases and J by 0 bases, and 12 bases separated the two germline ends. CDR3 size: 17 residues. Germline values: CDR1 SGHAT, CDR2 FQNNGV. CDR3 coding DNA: TGTGCCAGCAGCTTAGATCAGGGGCGGGCCTCCTACAATGAGCAGTTCTTC. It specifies CASSLDQGRASYNEQFF.

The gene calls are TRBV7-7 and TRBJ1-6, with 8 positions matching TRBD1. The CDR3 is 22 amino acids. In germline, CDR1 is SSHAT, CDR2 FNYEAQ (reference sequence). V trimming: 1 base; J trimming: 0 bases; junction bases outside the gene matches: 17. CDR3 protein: CASSLGSGPTRTGSSYNSPLHF. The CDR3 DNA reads TGTGCCAGCAGCTTAGGGTCTGGTCCGACCCGGACAGGGAGCTCCTATAATTCACCCCTCCACTTT.

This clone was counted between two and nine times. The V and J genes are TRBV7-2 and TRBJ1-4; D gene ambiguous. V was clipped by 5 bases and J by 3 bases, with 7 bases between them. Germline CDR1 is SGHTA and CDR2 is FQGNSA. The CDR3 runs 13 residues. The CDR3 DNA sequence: TGTGCCAGCAGCCCTAGACCTAATGAAAAACTGTTTTTT. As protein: CASSPRPNEKLFF.

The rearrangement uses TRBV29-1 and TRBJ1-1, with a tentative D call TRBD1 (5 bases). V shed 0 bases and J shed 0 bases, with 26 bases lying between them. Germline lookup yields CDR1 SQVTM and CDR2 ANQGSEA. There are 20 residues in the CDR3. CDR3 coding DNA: TGCAGCGTTGAAGAGAAGGGGTCCTATGGGCGCGCTCCCGTGAACACTGAAGCTTTCTTT. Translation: CSVEEKGSYGRAPVNTEAFF.

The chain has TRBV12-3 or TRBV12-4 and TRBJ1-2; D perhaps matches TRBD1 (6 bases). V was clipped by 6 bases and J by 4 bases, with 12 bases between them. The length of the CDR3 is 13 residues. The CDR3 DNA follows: TGTGCCAGCAGCCCGGACAGCGGCTATGGCTACACCTTC. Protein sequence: CASSPDSGYGYTF.

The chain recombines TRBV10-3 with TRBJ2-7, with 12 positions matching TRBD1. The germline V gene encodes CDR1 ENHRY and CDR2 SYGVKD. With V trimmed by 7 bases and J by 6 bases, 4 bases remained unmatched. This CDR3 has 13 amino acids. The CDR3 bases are TGTGCCATCACGTCGGGACAGGGGGCCGAGCAGTACTTC. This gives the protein CAITSGQGAEQYF.

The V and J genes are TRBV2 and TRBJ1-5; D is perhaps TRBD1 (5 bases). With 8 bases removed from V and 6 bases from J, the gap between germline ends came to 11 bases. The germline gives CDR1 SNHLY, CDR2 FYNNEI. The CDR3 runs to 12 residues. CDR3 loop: CASRAGGQPQHF. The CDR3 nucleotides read TGTGCCAGCCGGGCCGGGGGTCAGCCCCAGCATTTT.

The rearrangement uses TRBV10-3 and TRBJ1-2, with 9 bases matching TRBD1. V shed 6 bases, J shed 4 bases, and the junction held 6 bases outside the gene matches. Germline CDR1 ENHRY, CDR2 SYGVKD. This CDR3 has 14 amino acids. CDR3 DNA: TGTGCCATCAGGGAAGGGACAGGGAGCTATGGCTACACCTTC. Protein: CAIREGTGSYGYTF.

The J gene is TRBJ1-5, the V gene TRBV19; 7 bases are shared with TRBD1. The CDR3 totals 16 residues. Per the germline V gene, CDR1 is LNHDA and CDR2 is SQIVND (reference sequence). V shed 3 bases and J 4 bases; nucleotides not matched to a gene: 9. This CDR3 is CASSIIPRQGNQPQHF. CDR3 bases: TGTGCCAGTAGTATTATTCCCCGACAGGGTAATCAGCCCCAGCATTTT. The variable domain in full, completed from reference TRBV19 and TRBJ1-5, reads DGGITQSPKYLFRKEGQNVTLSCEQNLNHDAMYWYRQDPGQGLRLIYYSQIVNDFQKGDIAEGYSVSREKKESFPLTVTSAQKNPTAFYLCASSIIPRQGNQPQHFGDGTRLSIL.

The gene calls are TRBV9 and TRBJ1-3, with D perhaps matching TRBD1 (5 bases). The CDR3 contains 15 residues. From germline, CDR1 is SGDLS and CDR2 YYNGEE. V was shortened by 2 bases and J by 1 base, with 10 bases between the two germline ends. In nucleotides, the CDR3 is TGTGCCAGCAGCGTCGCGGGGGTTTCTGGAAACACCATATATTTT. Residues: CASSVAGVSGNTIYF. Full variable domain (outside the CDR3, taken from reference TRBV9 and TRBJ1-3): DSGVTQTPKHLITATGQRVTLRCSPRSGDLSVYWYQQSLDQGLQFLIQYYNGEERAKGNILERFSAQQFPDLHSELNLSSLELGDSALYFCASSVAGVSGNTIYFGEGSWLTVV.

The CDR3 sequence: CASSQGGTSGGETQYF. CDR3 coding DNA: TGTGCCAGCAGCCAAGGGGGGACTAGCGGGGGTGAGACCCAGTACTTC. The chain carries TRBV3-1 (or the pseudogene TRBV3-2) and TRBJ2-5, with TRBD2 matching 14 bases. V dropped 1 base and J dropped 5; count of bases not matched to a gene: 3. CDR3 length equals 16 residues. The germline CDR1 and CDR2 sequences are LGHDT and YNNKEL (reference sequence).

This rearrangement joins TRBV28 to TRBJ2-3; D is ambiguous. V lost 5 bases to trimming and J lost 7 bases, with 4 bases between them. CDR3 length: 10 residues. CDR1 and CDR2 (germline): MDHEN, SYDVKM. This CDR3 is CASSLYTQYF. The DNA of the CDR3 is TGTGCCAGCAGTCTTTATACGCAGTATTTT.

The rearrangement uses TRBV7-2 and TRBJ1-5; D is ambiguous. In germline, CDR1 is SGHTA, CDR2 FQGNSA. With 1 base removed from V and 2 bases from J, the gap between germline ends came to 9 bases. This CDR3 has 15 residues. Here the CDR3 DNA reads TGTGCCAGCAGCTTAGGAATTGGGCGCAATCAGCCCCAGCATTTT. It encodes CASSLGIGRNQPQHF.

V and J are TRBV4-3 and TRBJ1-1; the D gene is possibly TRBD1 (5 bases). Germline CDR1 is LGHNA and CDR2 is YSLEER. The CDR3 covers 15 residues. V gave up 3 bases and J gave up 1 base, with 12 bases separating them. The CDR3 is CASSHTVQGNTEAFF. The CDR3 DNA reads TGCGCCAGCAGCCACACAGTGCAGGGGAACACTGAAGCTTTCTTT.

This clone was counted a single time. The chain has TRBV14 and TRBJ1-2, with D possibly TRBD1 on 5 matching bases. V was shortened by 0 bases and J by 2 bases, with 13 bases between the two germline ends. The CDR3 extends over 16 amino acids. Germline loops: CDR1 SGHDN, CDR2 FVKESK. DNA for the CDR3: TGTGCCAGCAGCCAAGACCTCCGGGGGGTGAACTATGGCTACACCTTC. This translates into CASSQDLRGVNYGYTF.

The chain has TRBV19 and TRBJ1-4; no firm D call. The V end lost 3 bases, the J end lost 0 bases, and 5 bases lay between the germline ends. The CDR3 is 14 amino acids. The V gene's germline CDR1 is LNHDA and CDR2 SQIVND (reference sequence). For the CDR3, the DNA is TGTGCCAGTAGTATCCAGTCAACTAATGAAAAACTGTTTTTT. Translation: CASSIQSTNEKLFF.

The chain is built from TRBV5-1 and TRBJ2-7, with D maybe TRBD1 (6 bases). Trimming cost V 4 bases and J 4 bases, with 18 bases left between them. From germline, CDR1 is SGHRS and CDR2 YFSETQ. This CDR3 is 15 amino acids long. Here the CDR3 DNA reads TGCGCCAGCAGCCCAGCCACAGGGAGATCGTACGAGCAGTACTTC. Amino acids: CASSPATGRSYEQYF.

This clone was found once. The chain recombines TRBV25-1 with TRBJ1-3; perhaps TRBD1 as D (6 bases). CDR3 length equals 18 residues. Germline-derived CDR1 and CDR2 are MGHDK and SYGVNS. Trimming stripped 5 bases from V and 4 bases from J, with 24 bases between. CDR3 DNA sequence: TGTGCCAGCAGTCCACAGTCCCTTCGCACAGGGTTAGGAAACACCATATATTTT. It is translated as CASSPQSLRTGLGNTIYF.

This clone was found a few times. CDR3 DNA: TGTGCCAGCAGCCTCCTAAAATATGGCTACACCTTC. Encoded protein: CASSLLKYGYTF. The V gene is TRBV7-2, the J gene TRBJ1-2, with D hard to call. The germline V and J ends were trimmed by 5 bases and 5 bases, with 9 bases remaining between them. This CDR3 has 12 amino acids. Germline V lookup: CDR1 SGHTA, CDR2 FQGNSA.

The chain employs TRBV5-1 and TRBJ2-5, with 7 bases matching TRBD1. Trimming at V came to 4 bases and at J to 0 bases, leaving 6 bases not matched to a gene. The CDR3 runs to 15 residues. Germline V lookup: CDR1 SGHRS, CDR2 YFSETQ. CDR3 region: CASSHDRVYQETQYF. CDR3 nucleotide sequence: TGCGCCAGCAGCCACGACAGGGTGTACCAAGAGACCCAGTACTTC. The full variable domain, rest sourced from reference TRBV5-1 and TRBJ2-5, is KAGVTQTPRYLIKTRGQQVTLSCSPISGHRSVSWYQQTPGQGLQFLFEYFSETQRNKGNFPGRFSGRQFSNSRSEMNVSTLELGDSALYLCASSHDRVYQETQYFGPGTRLLVL.

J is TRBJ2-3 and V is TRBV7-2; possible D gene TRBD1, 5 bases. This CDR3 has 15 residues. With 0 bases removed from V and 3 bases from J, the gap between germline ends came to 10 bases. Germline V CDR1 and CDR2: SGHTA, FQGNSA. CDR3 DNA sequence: TGTGCCAGCAGCTTAGCACAGGTGGGGACAGATACGCAGTATTTT. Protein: CASSLAQVGTDTQYF.

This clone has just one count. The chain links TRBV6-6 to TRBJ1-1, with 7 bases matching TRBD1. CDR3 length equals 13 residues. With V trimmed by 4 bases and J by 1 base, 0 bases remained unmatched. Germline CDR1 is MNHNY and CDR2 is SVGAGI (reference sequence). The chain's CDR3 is CASSWDRNTEAFF. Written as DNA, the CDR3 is TGTGCCAGCAGTTGGGACAGGAACACTGAAGCTTTCTTT.

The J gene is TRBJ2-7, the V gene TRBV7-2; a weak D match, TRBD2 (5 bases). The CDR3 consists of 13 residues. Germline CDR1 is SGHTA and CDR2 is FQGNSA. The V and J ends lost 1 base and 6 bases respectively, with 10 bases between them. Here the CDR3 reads CASSLGGKGEQYF. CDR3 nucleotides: TGTGCCAGCAGCTTAGGAGGGAAGGGCGAGCAGTACTTC.

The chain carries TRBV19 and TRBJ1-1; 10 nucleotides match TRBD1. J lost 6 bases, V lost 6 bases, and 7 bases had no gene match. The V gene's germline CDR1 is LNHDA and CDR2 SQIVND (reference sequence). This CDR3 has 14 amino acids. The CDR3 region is CASSLTGGTSEAFF. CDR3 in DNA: TGTGCCAGTAGCCTGACAGGGGGCACCTCTGAAGCTTTCTTT.

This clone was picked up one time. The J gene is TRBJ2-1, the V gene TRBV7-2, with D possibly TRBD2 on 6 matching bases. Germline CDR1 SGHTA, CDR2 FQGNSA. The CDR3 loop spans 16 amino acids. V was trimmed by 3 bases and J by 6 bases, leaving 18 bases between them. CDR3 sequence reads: CASSLGPGLSANEQFF. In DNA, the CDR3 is TGTGCCAGCAGCTTGGGCCCGGGACTTAGCGCCAATGAGCAGTTCTTC.

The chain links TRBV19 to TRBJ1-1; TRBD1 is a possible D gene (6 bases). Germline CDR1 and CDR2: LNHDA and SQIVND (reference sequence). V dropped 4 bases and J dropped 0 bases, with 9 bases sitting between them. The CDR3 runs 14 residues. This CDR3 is CASSTGQLNTEAFF. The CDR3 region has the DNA TGTGCCAGTAGTACAGGACAGCTGAACACTGAAGCTTTCTTT.

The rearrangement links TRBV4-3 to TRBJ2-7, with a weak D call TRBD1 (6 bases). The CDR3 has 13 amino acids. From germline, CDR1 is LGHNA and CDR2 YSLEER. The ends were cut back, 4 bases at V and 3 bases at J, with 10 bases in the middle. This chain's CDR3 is CASSRGQNYEQYF. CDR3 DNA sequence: TGCGCCAGCAGCCGGGGACAAAACTACGAGCAGTACTTC.

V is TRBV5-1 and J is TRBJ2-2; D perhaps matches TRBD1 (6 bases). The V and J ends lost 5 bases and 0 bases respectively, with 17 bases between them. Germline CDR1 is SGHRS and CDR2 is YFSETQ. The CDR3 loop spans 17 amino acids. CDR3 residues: CASRGGTGTTNTGELFF. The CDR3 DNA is TGCGCCAGCAGAGGGGGAACCGGGACAACGAACACCGGGGAGCTGTTTTTT.